This T cell receptor (beta chain) was retrieved from a study of tumor-infiltrating lymphocytes in localized non-small cell lung cancer. General observations from the study: TCRbeta sequencing showed higher T cell infiltration in tumors than uninvolved lung. Each assay used a separate piece of the same tissue. IM1 and IM2 tumors showed no difference in T-cell fraction.

Regarding this clone: Its target is not known.

CDR1 SNHLY and CDR2 FYNNEI come from the germline V gene. V was trimmed by 6 bases and J by 7 bases, leaving 16 bases between them. CDR3 length equals 13 residues. TCRdb's table, derived via immunoSEQ multiplex PCR, lists solely in-frame clones and lacks some. Here the sample spans 6,500 to 9,000 clones, about 60% being singletons. V and J are TRBV2 and TRBJ2-7; D tentatively reads TRBD1 or TRBD2 (5 bases each). Material for sequencing was uninvolved lung tissue not adjacent to the tumor. This TCR derives from a human donor with non-small cell lung cancer. The CDR3 loop reads CASRTPGPGEQYF. The CDR3, as DNA: TGTGCCAGCAGGACTCCGGGGCCAGGGGAGCAGTACTTC.